Shown below are 30 T cell receptor beta chains from a single sample sequenced in a study of OX40 agonist ivuxolimab in advanced cancers. The table came from immunoSEQ multiplex PCR; TCRdb's copy has only in-frame clones and leaves some out. The table lists 29,000 or so clones, around nine tenths of them singletons. The sequenced sample was CD4+ or CD8+ T cells sorted from blood, obtained in a trial of the OX40 agonist ivuxolimab. Every receptor here comes from an adult with an advanced solid tumor such as melanoma, head and neck, liver or kidney cancer.

The chain uses TRBV27 and TRBJ2-2, with D possibly called TRBD1 or TRBD2 (5 bases each). CDR1 is MNHEY, CDR2 SMNVEV, per germline (reference sequence). V shed 3 bases and J shed 1 base, with 12 bases lying between them. The CDR3 runs to 16 residues. The CDR3 sequence is CASSFPGRLNTGELFF. CDR3 sequence (DNA): TGTGCCAGCAGTTTCCCGGGACGGCTGAACACCGGGGAGCTGTTTTTT.

This chain connects TRBV7-6 to TRBJ1-5; D not resolved. Looked up from germline, CDR1 is SGHVS and CDR2 is FNYEAQ. CDR3 length: 13 amino acids. The germline V and J ends were trimmed by 1 base and 5 bases, with 6 bases remaining between them. The CDR3 sequence: CASSLDDYQPQHF. CDR3 sequence (DNA): TGTGCCAGCAGCTTAGACGACTATCAGCCCCAGCATTTT.

For the CDR3, the DNA is TGTGCCAGTAGTATCGTAGTAAGCTCCTACGAGCAGTACTTC. This encodes CASSIVVSSYEQYF. The J gene is TRBJ2-7, the V gene TRBV19; D remains ambiguous. Trimming pared 3 bases from V and 0 bases from J, leaving 9 bases between. CDR3 length: 14 residues. The germline V gene has CDR1 LNHDA and CDR2 SQIVND (reference sequence).

The chain has TRBV23-1 and TRBJ2-7, with D possibly TRBD1 on 5 matching bases. TRBV23-1 is assigned to the ORF class and has an uncertain function. V was pared by 1 base and J by 9 bases, with 13 bases between. The CDR3 loop spans 13 amino acids. CDR3 sequence: CASSQCPGNRQYF. The CDR3 DNA follows: TGCGCCAGCAGTCAATGCCCAGGGAATCGGCAGTACTTC.

This clone was picked up a small number of times. The chain couples TRBV7-2 to TRBJ1-5, with D maybe TRBD1 (6 bases). Trimming took 1 base from V and 10 from J, leaving 11 bases between them. CDR1 is SGHTA and CDR2 is FQGNSA in the germline V gene. The CDR3 has 13 residues. Here the CDR3 DNA reads TGTGCCAGCAGCTTAGTTCTGACAGGTCCCCAGCATTTT. Its protein product is CASSLVLTGPQHF. Complete variable domain (other parts from reference TRBV7-2 and TRBJ1-5): GAGVSQSPSNKVTEKGKDVELRCDPISGHTALYWYRQSLGQGLEFLIYFQGNSAPDKSGLPSDRFSAERTGGSVSTLTIQRTQQEDSAVYLCASSLVLTGPQHFGDGTRLSIL.

Judged by abundance, this clone is medium-sized. The chain uses TRBV7-2 and TRBJ2-2; 14 bases are shared with TRBD2. The CDR3 consists of 19 residues. V was clipped by 4 bases and J by 0 bases; unmatched bases: 7. Germline CDR1 is SGHTA and CDR2 is FQGNSA. The CDR3 sequence: CASSSGLAGVSANTGELFF. CDR3 coding DNA: TGTGCCAGCAGCTCGGGACTAGCGGGGGTCAGCGCGAACACCGGGGAGCTGTTTTTT.

The chain carries TRBV19 and TRBJ1-1; no firm D call. Germline lookup yields CDR1 LNHDA and CDR2 SQIVND (reference sequence). The CDR3 contains 13 residues. The V gene lost 1 base and the J gene lost 3 bases, with 6 bases spanning the gap. This CDR3 reads CASSIGTYTEAFF. The CDR3 DNA reads TGTGCCAGTAGTATAGGGACCTACACTGAAGCTTTCTTT.

The chain combines TRBV4-1 with TRBJ2-7, with D possibly matching TRBD1 (8 bases). The CDR3 extends over 16 amino acids. Trimming pared 3 bases from V and 2 bases from J, leaving 17 bases between. CDR1 is MGHRA and CDR2 is YSYEKL in the germline V gene. The CDR3 coding sequence is TGCGCCAGCAGCCAGCAGGGGGCGGGAGAGACCTACGAGCAGTACTTC. Its translation: CASSQQGAGETYEQYF.

J is TRBJ2-7 and V is TRBV19; D remains unclear. V was pared by 3 bases and J by 7 bases, with 13 bases between. This CDR3 has 13 residues. The germline V gene has CDR1 LNHDA and CDR2 SQIVND (reference sequence). CDR3 in amino acids: CASSIAGLTEQYF. Written as DNA, the CDR3 is TGTGCCAGTAGTATTGCAGGCCTTACGGAGCAGTACTTC.

This clone was seen once. CDR3 in amino acids: CASSLASGTYEQYF. CDR3 sequence (DNA): TGTGCCAGCAGTTTAGCTAGCGGGACCTACGAGCAGTACTTC. The chain employs TRBV27 and TRBJ2-7; TRBD2 matches 9 bases. The V gene's germline CDR1 is MNHEY and CDR2 SMNVEV (reference sequence). Trimming removed 2 bases from V and 2 bases from J; junction bases left unmatched: 1. This CDR3 is built from 14 residues.

V usage is TRBV28 and J usage is TRBJ2-7; weak D call: TRBD2 (6 bases). Between the trimmed V and J ends, which lost 6 bases and 3 bases, there was a span of 18 bases. This CDR3 is 15 amino acids long. CDR1 is MDHEN, CDR2 SYDVKM, per germline. This CDR3 reads CASSLREDMHYEQYF. The CDR3 DNA is TGTGCCAGCAGCTTAAGGGAGGACATGCACTACGAGCAGTACTTC.

CDR3 protein: CASSLDGRQGSNEQYF. DNA for the CDR3: TGTGCCAGCAGCTTAGATGGCCGGCAGGGTAGTAACGAGCAGTACTTC. The chain joins TRBV7-9 to TRBJ2-7; D possibly corresponds to TRBD1 (5 bases). V lost 1 base and J 5 bases, leaving 18 bases between the germline ends. In germline, CDR1 is SEHNR, CDR2 FQNEAQ (reference sequence). The CDR3 has 16 amino acids.

Only one count was recorded for this clone. This rearrangement joins TRBV7-3 to TRBJ2-7; D is uncertain. V lost 4 bases to trimming and J lost 0 bases, with 16 bases between them. CDR1 and CDR2 (germline): SGHTA, FQGTGA. The CDR3 runs to 16 residues. CDR3 nucleotides: TGTGCCAGCAGCTACTCGCCCCCCGGAAGCTCCTACGAGCAGTACTTC. Translating gives CASSYSPPGSSYEQYF.

The rearrangement uses TRBV6-6 and TRBJ2-2; D not certain. The V end was cut by 4 bases, the J end by 6 bases, with 15 bases between. Per the germline V gene, CDR1 is MNHNY and CDR2 is SVGAGI (reference sequence). The CDR3 covers 15 residues. CDR3 sequence: CASSSGNWFPGELFF. In DNA form, the CDR3 reads TGTGCCAGCAGTTCTGGCAATTGGTTCCCCGGGGAGCTGTTTTTT.

J is TRBJ2-5 and V is TRBV5-1; possibly TRBD1 for D (6 bases). Trimming cost V 3 bases and J 1 base, with 13 bases left between them. Germline lookup yields CDR1 SGHRS and CDR2 YFSETQ. This CDR3 spans 15 amino acids. The CDR3: CASSYGQRSQETQYF. In nucleotides, the CDR3 is TGCGCCAGCAGCTACGGACAGCGGAGCCAAGAGACCCAGTACTTC.

The chain is built from TRBV5-1 and TRBJ2-5; D is tentatively TRBD1 or TRBD2 (5 bases each). V was cut by 2 bases and J by 2 bases, with 22 bases left in between. The CDR3 is made up of 18 amino acids. Germline CDR1 SGHRS, CDR2 YFSETQ. The CDR3 DNA follows: TGCGCCAGCAGCTTCCCAAATTTTCCGGGACCGCGACAAGAGACCCAGTACTTC. It specifies CASSFPNFPGPRQETQYF. Full variable domain (outside the CDR3, taken from reference TRBV5-1 and TRBJ2-5): KAGVTQTPRYLIKTRGQQVTLSCSPISGHRSVSWYQQTPGQGLQFLFEYFSETQRNKGNFPGRFSGRQFSNSRSEMNVSTLELGDSALYLCASSFPNFPGPRQETQYFGPGTRLLVL.

The J gene is TRBJ1-1, the V gene TRBV19; no clear D. The ends were cut back, 7 bases at V and 4 bases at J, with 7 bases in the middle. Germline V gene data show CDR1 as LNHDA and CDR2 as SQIVND (reference sequence). This CDR3 region has 11 residues. The CDR3 bases are TGTGCCAGTACCTGGGGCACTGAAGCTTTCTTT. It yields the protein CASTWGTEAFF.

This sequence joins TRBV30 and TRBJ1-5, with 10 bases that match TRBD1. The germline gives CDR1 GTSNPN, CDR2 SVGIG (reference sequence). This CDR3 has 13 amino acids. V shed 4 bases, J shed 6 bases, and the junction held 3 bases outside the gene matches. Written as DNA, the CDR3 is TGTGCCTGGACCGACAGGGGGCTTCAGCCCCAGCATTTT. Translating gives CAWTDRGLQPQHF.

The chain has TRBV10-3 and TRBJ1-1; D remains unclear. The CDR3 loop spans 13 amino acids. Germline CDR1 reads ENHRY; CDR2 reads SYGVKD. Trimming took off 6 bases at V and 0 bases at J, with 8 bases between the two ends. DNA for the CDR3: TGTGCCATCAGCCAGCTTCTGAACACTGAAGCTTTCTTT. It yields the protein CAISQLLNTEAFF.

The chain employs TRBV2 and TRBJ1-5, with D maybe TRBD1 (6 bases). Germline CDR1 reads SNHLY; CDR2 reads FYNNEI. V lost 6 bases and J lost 2, with 8 bases in between. The CDR3 length is 13 residues. CDR3 DNA: TGTGCCAGCAGAGGGGGTGGCAATCAGCCCCAGCATTTT. This gives the protein CASRGGGNQPQHF.

CDR3 amino acids: CASSISGDSYEQYF. In DNA, the CDR3 is TGTGCCAGTAGTATAAGCGGGGATTCCTACGAGCAGTACTTC. The rearrangement uses TRBV19 and TRBJ2-7; 7 bases fit TRBD2. Germline values: CDR1 LNHDA, CDR2 SQIVND (reference sequence). With 2 bases clipped from V and 1 base from J, the junction kept 2 bases outside the gene matches. The CDR3 loop spans 14 amino acids.

The rearrangement joins TRBV4-2 to TRBJ1-4; TRBD1 agrees at 10 bases. After removal of 0 bases from V and 8 bases from J, the junction contained 6 bases not matched to a gene. The CDR3 consists of 16 residues. Germline V gene lookup returns CDR1 LGHNA and CDR2 YNFKEQ. This CDR3 reads CASSQDPGTGEEKLFF. For the CDR3, the DNA is TGTGCCAGCAGCCAAGACCCCGGGACAGGGGAAGAAAAACTGTTTTTT.

V and J are TRBV4-1 and TRBJ2-7, with 9 bases that match TRBD1. The CDR3 sequence is 17 residues long. The V gene's germline CDR1 is MGHRA and CDR2 YSYEKL. J gave up 4 bases and V 1 base, and 11 bases lay outside the gene matches. This CDR3 reads CASSQVSSGTGLYEQYF. CDR3 nucleotide sequence: TGCGCCAGCAGCCAAGTATCGTCCGGGACAGGGTTGTACGAGCAGTACTTC.

The rearrangement joins TRBV19 to TRBJ1-1; TRBD1 is a possible D gene (5 bases). There are 16 residues in the CDR3. Germline V lookup: CDR1 LNHDA, CDR2 SQIVND (reference sequence). V lost 3 bases and J 0 bases, leaving 14 bases between the germline ends. Here the CDR3 reads CASSIQGNKMNTEAFF. CDR3 coding DNA: TGTGCCAGTAGTATTCAGGGCAATAAAATGAACACTGAAGCTTTCTTT.

The chain couples TRBV5-5 to TRBJ2-4, with D possibly being TRBD2 (7 bases). Germline CDR1 reads SGHKS; CDR2 reads YYEKEE (reference sequence). The CDR3 covers 14 residues. V lost 0 bases to trimming and J lost 5 bases, with 9 bases between them. CDR3 sequence: CASSLAGGQNIQYF. The CDR3 DNA is TGTGCCAGCAGCTTGGCCGGGGGGCAAAACATTCAGTACTTC.

This chain joins TRBV5-6 and TRBJ1-3; no reliable D call. Trimming stripped 2 bases from V and 2 bases from J, with 8 bases between. From germline, CDR1 is SGHDT and CDR2 YYEEEE. The CDR3 is made up of 14 amino acids. The CDR3 nucleotides are TGTGCCAGCAGCTTCGGGAGGACTGGAAACACCATATATTTT. It specifies CASSFGRTGNTIYF.

The gene calls are TRBV9 and TRBJ1-2; D unresolved. The germline V gene has CDR1 SGDLS and CDR2 YYNGEE. The ends were cut back, 0 bases at V and 6 bases at J, with 12 bases in the middle. The CDR3 consists of 14 residues. CDR3 DNA sequence: TGTGCCAGCAGCGTAGAAAATTTGGATGATGGCTACACCTTC. As protein: CASSVENLDDGYTF.

The J gene is TRBJ2-1, the V gene TRBV11-2; 7 positions agree with TRBD2. With 1 base clipped from V and 3 bases from J, the junction kept 3 bases outside the gene matches. Looked up from germline, CDR1 is SGHAT and CDR2 is FQNNGV. This CDR3 spans 15 amino acids. The CDR3 reads CASSLGEGIYNEQFF. The DNA for the CDR3 is TGTGCCAGCAGCTTAGGGGAGGGGATCTACAATGAGCAGTTCTTC. Together with reference TRBV11-2 and TRBJ2-1, the CDR3 gives the full variable domain: EAGVAQSPRYKIIEKRQSVAFWCNPISGHATLYWYQQILGQGPKLLIQFQNNGVVDDSQLPKDRFSAERLKGVDSTLKIQPAKLEDSAVYLCASSLGEGIYNEQFFGPGTRLTVL.

The sample holds one count of this clone. The chain joins TRBV18 to TRBJ1-2, with a tentative D call TRBD1 (5 bases). The CDR3 spans 14 residues. Germline loops: CDR1 KGHSH, CDR2 LQKENI. The ends were cut back, 0 bases at V and 5 bases at J, with 10 bases in the middle. The CDR3 loop reads CASSPPVDNYGYTF. CDR3 bases: TGTGCCAGCTCACCACCGGTGGACAATTATGGCTACACCTTC.

The chain employs TRBV9 and TRBJ1-2; the D is unclear. Deletions cut 3 bases from V and 8 bases from J, with 17 bases between. The CDR3 sequence is 14 residues long. Per germline, CDR1 SGDLS and CDR2 YYNGEE. The CDR3 loop reads CASSATGLKRGYTF. The CDR3 nucleotides are TGTGCCAGCAGCGCGACCGGGCTCAAAAGAGGCTACACCTTC. Filled out from reference TRBV9 and TRBJ1-2, the complete variable domain reads DSGVTQTPKHLITATGQRVTLRCSPRSGDLSVYWYQQSLDQGLQFLIQYYNGEERAKGNILERFSAQQFPDLHSELNLSSLELGDSALYFCASSATGLKRGYTFGSGTRLTVV.